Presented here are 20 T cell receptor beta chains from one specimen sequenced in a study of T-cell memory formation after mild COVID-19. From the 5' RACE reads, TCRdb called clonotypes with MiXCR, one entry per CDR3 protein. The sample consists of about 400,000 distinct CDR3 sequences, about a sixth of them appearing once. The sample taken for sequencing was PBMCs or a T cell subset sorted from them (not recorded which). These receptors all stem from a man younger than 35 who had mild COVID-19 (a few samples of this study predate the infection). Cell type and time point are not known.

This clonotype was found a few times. CDR3 nucleotide sequence: TGTGCCAGCAGTTACTCGACCCCGCACAACGAAAAACTGTTTTTT. This gives the protein CASSYSTPHNEKLFF. The chain uses TRBV6-5 and TRBJ1-4, with unresolved D. There are 15 residues in the CDR3. The ends were cut back, 0 bases at V and 8 bases at J, with 13 bases in the middle. Germline values: CDR1 MNHEY, CDR2 SVGAGI.

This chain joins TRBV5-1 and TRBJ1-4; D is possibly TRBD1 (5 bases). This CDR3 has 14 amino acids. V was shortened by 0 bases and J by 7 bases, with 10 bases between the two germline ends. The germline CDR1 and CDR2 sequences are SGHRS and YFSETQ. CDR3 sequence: CASSLGVGAEKLFF. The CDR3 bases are TGCGCCAGCAGCTTGGGTGTCGGGGCTGAAAAACTGTTTTTT.

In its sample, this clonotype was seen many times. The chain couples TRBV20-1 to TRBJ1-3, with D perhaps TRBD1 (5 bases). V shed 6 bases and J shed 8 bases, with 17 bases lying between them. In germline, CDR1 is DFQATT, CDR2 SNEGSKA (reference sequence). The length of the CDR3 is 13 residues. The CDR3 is CSASKGRADTIYF. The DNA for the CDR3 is TGCAGTGCCTCCAAGGGCAGGGCTGACACCATATATTTT.

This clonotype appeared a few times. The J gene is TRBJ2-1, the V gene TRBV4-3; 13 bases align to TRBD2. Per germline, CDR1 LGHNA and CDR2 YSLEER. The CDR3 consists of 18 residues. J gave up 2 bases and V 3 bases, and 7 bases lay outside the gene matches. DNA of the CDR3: TGCGCCAGCAGCCAGCTGGCCGGGACTAGCGGGGCCTACAATGAGCAGTTCTTC. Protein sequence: CASSQLAGTSGAYNEQFF.

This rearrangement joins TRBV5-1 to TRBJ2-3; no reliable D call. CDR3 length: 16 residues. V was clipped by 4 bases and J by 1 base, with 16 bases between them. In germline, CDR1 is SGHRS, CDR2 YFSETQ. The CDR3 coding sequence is TGCGCCAGCAGCCCAACTACTCCACGGGGCACAGATACGCAGTATTTT. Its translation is CASSPTTPRGTDTQYF.

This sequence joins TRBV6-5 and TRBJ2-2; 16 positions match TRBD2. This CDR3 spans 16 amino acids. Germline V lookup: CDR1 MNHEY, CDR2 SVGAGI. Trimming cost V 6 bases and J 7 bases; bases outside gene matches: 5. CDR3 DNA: TGTGCCAGCAGGGGACTAGCGGGGGGGCCTAGCGGGGAGCTGTTTTTT. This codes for CASRGLAGGPSGELFF.

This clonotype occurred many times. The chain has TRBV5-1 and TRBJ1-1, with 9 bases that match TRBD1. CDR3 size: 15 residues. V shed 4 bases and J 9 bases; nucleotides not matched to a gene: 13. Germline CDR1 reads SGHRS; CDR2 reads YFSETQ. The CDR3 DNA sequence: TGCGCCAGCAGCGAGCCCTCCGGGACAGGGTTAAAAGCTTTCTTT. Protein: CASSEPSGTGLKAFF.

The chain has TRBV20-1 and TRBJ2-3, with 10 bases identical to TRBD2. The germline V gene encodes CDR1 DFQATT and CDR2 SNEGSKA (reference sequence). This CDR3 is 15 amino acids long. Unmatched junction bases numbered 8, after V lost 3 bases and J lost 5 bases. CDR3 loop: CSASKVAGGVDTQYF. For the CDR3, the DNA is TGCAGTGCTAGTAAAGTAGCGGGGGGTGTAGATACGCAGTATTTT.

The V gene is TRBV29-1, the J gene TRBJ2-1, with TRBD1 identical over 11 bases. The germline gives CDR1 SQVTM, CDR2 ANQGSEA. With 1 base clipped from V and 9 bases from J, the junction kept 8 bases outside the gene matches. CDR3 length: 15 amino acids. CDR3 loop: CSVEARDRGFGEQFF. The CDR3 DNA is TGCAGCGTTGAAGCCCGGGACAGGGGGTTCGGTGAGCAGTTCTTC.

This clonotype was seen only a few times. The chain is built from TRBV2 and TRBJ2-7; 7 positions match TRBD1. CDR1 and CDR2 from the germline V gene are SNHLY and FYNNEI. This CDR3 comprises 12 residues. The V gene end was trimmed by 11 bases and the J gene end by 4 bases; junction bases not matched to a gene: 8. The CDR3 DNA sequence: TGTGCCGGAGACAGGGATGGGTACGAGCAGTACGTC. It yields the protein CAGDRDGYEQYV.

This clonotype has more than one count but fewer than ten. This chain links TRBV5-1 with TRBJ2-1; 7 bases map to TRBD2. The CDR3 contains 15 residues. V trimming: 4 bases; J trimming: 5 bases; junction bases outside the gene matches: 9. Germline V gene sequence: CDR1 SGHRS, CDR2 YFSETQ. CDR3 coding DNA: TGCGCCAGCAGCATCGGACTAGTCAACAACAATGAGCAGTTCTTC. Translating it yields CASSIGLVNNNEQFF.

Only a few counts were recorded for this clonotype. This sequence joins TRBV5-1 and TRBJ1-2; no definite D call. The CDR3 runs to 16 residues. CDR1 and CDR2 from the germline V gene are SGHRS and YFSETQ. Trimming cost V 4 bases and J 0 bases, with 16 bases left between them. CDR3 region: CASSDGRQPPNYGYTF. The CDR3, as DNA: TGCGCCAGCAGCGACGGGCGTCAACCCCCTAACTATGGCTACACCTTC.

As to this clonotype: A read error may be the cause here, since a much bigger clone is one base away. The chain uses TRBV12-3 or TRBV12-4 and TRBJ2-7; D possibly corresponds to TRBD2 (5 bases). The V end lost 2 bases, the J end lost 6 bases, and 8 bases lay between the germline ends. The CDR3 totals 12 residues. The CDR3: CASSLRGIEQYF. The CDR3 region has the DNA TGTGCCAGCAGTTTACGGGGAATCGAGCAGTACTTC.

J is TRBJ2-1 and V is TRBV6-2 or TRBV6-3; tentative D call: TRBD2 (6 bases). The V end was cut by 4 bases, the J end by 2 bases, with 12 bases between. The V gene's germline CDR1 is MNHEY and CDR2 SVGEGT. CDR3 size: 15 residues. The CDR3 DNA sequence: TGTGCCAGCAGTTGGAGGGGTGTCACCTACAATGAGCAGTTCTTC. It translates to CASSWRGVTYNEQFF.

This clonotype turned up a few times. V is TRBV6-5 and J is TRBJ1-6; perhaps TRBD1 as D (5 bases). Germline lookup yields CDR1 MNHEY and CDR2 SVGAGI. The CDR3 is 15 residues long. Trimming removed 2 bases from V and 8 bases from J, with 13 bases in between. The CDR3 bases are TGTGCCAGCAGTTACGGCGCCCGAGGGGATTCACCCCTCCACTTT. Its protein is CASSYGARGDSPLHF.

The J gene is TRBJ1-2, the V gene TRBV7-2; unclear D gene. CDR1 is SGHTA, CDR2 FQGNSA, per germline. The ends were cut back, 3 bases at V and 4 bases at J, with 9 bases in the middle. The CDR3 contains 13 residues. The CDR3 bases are TGTGCCAGCAGCTTCGGAACAACCTATGGCTACACCTTC. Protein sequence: CASSFGTTYGYTF. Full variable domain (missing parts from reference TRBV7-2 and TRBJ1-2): GAGVSQSPSNKVTEKGKDVELRCDPISGHTALYWYRQSLGQGLEFLIYFQGNSAPDKSGLPSDRFSAERTGGSVSTLTIQRTQQEDSAVYLCASSFGTTYGYTFGSGTRLTVV.

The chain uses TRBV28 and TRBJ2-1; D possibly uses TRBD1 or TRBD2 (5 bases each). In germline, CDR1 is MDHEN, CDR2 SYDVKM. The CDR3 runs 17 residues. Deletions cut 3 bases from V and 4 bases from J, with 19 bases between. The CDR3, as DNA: TGTGCCAGCAGTTTCTCCGGGGCAGGACTTCGGTACAATGAGCAGTTCTTC. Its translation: CASSFSGAGLRYNEQFF.

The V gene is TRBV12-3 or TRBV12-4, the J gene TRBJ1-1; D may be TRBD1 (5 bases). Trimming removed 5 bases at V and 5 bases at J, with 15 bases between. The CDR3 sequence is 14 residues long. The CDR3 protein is CASSPSRDQTEAFF. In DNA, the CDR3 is TGTGCCAGCAGTCCGTCCCGGGACCAGACTGAAGCTTTCTTT.

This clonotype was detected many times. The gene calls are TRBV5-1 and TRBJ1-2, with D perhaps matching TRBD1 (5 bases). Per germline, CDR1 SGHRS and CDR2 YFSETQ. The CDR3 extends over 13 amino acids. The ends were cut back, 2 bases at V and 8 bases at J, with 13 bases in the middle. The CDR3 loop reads CASSFGQGGGYTF. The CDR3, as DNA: TGCGCCAGCAGCTTCGGGCAGGGCGGAGGCTACACCTTC.

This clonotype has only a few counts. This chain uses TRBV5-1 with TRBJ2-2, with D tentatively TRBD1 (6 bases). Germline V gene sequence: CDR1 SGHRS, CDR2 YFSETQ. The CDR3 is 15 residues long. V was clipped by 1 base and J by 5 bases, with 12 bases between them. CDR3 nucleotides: TGCGCCAGCAGCTTGCCCCGACAGGCAACCGGGGAGCTGTTTTTT. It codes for CASSLPRQATGELFF.